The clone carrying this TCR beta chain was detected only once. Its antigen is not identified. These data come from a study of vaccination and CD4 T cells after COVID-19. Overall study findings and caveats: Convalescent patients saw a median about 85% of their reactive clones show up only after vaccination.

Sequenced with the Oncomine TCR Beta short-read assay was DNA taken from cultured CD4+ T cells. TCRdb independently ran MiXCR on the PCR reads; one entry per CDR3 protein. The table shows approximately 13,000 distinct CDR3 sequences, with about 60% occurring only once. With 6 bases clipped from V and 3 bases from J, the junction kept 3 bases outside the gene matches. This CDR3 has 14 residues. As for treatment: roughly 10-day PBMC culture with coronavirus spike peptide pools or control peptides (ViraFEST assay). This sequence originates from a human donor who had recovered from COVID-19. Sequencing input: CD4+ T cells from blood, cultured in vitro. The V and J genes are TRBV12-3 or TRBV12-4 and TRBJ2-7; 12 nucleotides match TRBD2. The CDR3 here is CASRLAGGSYEQYF. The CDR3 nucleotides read TGTGCCAGCAGACTAGCGGGAGGAAGCTACGAGCAGTACTTC.